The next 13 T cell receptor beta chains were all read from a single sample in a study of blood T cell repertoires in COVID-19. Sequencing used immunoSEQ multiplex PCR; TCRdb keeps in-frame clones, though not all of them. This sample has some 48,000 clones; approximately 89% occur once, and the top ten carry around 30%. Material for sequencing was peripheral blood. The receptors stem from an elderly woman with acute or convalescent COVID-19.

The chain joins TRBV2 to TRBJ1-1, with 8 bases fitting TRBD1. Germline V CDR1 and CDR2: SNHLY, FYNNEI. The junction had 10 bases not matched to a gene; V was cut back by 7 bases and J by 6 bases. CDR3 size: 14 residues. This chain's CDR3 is CASMPQGASAEAFF. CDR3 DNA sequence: TGTGCCAGCATGCCCCAGGGGGCGAGCGCTGAAGCTTTCTTT.

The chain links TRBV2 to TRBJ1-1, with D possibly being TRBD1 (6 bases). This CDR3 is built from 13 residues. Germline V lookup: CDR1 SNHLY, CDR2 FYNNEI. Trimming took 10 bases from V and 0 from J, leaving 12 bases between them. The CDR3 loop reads CATRTAMNTEAFF. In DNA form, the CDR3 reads TGTGCCACCCGGACAGCGATGAACACTGAAGCTTTCTTT.

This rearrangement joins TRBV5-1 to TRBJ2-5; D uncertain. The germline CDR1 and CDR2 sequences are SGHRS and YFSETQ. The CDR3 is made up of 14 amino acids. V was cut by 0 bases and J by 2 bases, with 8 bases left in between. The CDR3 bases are TGCGCCAGCAGCTTGGCAACAGTTCAAGAGACCCAGTACTTC. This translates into CASSLATVQETQYF. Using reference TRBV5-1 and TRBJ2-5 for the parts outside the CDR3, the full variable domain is KAGVTQTPRYLIKTRGQQVTLSCSPISGHRSVSWYQQTPGQGLQFLFEYFSETQRNKGNFPGRFSGRQFSNSRSEMNVSTLELGDSALYLCASSLATVQETQYFGPGTRLLVL.

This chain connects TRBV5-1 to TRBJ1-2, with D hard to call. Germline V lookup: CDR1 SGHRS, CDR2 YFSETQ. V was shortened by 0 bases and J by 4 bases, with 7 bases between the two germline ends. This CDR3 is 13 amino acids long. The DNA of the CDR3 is TGCGCCAGCAGCTTGGGGGGAGGCTATGGCTACACCTTC. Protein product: CASSLGGGYGYTF.

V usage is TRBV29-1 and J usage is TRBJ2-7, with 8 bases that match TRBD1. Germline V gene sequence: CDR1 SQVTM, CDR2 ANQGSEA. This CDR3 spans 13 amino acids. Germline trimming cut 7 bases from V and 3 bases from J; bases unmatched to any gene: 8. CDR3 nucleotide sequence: TGCAGCGCTGCCCGGGACAGGAACTACGAGCAGTACTTC. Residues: CSAARDRNYEQYF.

CDR3 nucleotide sequence: TGTGCCATCAGTGACTCCAGGGAAGATGATGGCTACACCTTC. Translated: CAISDSREDDGYTF. The chain employs TRBV10-3 and TRBJ1-2; the D gene is possibly TRBD1 (5 bases). Germline values: CDR1 ENHRY, CDR2 SYGVKD. The V gene lost 3 bases and the J gene lost 6 bases, with 14 bases spanning the gap. The CDR3 sequence is 14 residues long.

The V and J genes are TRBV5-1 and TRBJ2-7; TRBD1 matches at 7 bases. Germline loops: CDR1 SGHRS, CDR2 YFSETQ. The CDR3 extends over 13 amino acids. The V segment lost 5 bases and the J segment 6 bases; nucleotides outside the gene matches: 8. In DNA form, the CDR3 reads TGCGCCAGCAGTCGTCCCCAGGGGGTCGAGCAGTACTTC. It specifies CASSRPQGVEQYF.

CDR3 sequence reads: CACEGGSRTEAFF. The CDR3 nucleotides are TGTGCCTGCGAAGGGGGTTCGCGCACTGAAGCTTTCTTT. This chain links TRBV30 with TRBJ1-1; TRBD1 is a possible D gene (6 bases). Germline assignment: CDR1 GTSNPN and CDR2 SVGIG (reference sequence). The V gene lost 6 bases and the J gene lost 4 bases, with 15 bases spanning the gap. The CDR3 spans 13 residues.

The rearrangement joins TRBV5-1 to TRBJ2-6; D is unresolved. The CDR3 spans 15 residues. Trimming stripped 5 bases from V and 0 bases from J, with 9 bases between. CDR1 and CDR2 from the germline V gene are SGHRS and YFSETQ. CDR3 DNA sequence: TGCGCCAGCAGTGCACTAACCTCTGGGGCCAACGTCCTGACTTTC. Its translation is CASSALTSGANVLTF.

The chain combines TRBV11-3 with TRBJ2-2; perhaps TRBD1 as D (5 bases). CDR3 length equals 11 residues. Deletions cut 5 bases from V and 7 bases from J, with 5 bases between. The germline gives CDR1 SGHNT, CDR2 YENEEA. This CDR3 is CASSQGGELFF. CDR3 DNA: TGTGCCAGCAGCCAGGGCGGGGAGCTGTTTTTT.

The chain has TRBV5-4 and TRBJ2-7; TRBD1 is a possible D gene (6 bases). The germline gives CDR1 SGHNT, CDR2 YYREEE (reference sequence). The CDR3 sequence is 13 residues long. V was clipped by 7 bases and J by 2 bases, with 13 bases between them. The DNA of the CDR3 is TGTGCCAGCCGCCGGGACAACGCCTACGAGCAGTACTTC. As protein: CASRRDNAYEQYF.

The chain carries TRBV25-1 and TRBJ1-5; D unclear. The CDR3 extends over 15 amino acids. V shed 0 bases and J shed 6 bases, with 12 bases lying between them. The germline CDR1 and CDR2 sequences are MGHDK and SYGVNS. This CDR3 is CASSEYMEDGQPQHF. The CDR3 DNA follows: TGTGCCAGCAGTGAATATATGGAGGATGGTCAGCCCCAGCATTTT.

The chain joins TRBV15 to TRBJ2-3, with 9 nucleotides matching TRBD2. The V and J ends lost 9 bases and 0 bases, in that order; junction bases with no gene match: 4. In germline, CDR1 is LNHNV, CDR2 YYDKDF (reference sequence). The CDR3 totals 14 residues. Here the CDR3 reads CATGTSPSTDTQYF. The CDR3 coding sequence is TGTGCCACGGGGACTAGCCCAAGCACAGATACGCAGTATTTT.